The T cell receptor (beta chain) described here comes from a study of PD-1 blockade in classical Hodgkin lymphoma. Study-wide results and limits: Whoever responded completely had baseline diversity much like that seen in newly diagnosed patients. A reduction in baseline TCR diversity was reportedly seen in newly diagnosed patients relative to healthy donors.

The ends were cut back, 6 bases at V and 4 bases at J, with 19 bases in the middle. This CDR3 spans 16 amino acids. Worth noting for this clone: Its specificity is not known.

Assay: immunoSEQ multiplex PCR; the TCRdb copy retains only in-frame clones and omits some. The sample has roughly 64,000 clones, approximately 94% seen once. Time point: cycle 4 day 1 (C4D1), after less than 7 weeks of nivolumab. Brentuximab vedotin exposure varied among the patients, all of whom had relapsed after autologous stem cell transplantation. Complete response, partial response or progressive disease was each patient's best response. This chain connects TRBV23-1 to TRBJ1-5; D call uncertain. TRBV23-1 is an open reading frame, and its role is uncertain. This sample comprised peripheral blood mononuclear cells (PBMCs), obtained before the fourth cycle of nivolumab. This TCR came from a human donor with classical Hodgkin lymphoma. CDR3 sequence: CASSRAARHSNQPQHF. CDR3 DNA sequence: TGCGCCAGCAGCCGGGCCGCCAGGCATAGTAATCAGCCCCAGCATTTT.